This T cell receptor (beta chain) was captured in a study of blood T cell repertoires in COVID-19. Study context: COVID-19 samples, acute and convalescent, were from the United States, Italy and Spain. T cells, B-cell-depleted T cells, or PBMCs provided the cDNA or gDNA that served as material.

Study processing details: For nucleated cells, counts were estimated from reference gene primer amplification. This table comes from immunoSEQ multiplex PCR, and its TCRdb copy is limited to in-frame clones, with some not included. The V and J calls and the clone size are those of that table, but D and trimming were determined from the DNA. The data hold under 130,000 clones, with 70% to 80% observed a single time. V lost 1 base and J lost 7, with 8 bases in between. Germline-derived CDR1 and CDR2 are SGHTA and FQGNSA. This CDR3 is 13 amino acids long. The origin of this receptor is a man in his 70s with active or convalescent COVID-19. Sequenced: peripheral blood. The V and J genes are TRBV7-2 and TRBJ1-5; no reliable D call. The CDR3 here is CASSLDISQPQHF. The DNA for the CDR3 is TGTGCCAGCAGCTTAGACATCTCACAGCCCCAGCATTTT.